This T cell receptor (beta chain) appears in the sequencing data of a study of Tregs in tolerant kidney transplant recipients. At the level of the study: Related graft donors supplied nonmyeloablative bone marrow transplants, and mixed chimerism was transient.

As concerns this clone: What it binds is not known.

The study, taken as a whole, reports: Biological reproducibility was not directly addressed in this study. The small number of patients limits these findings pending further validation. Antigen-driven expansion was suggested because donor-specific Tregs expanded more than all Tregs in tolerant patients.

Profiled with immunoSEQ multiplex PCR; TCRdb holds only in-frame clones, not every one. Of around 15,000 clones listed, roughly 78% are singletons. The TCR was taken from a human donor who received a combined kidney and bone marrow transplant. Sequencing was performed on Tregs from blood, taken before the transplant.

The CDR3 is CASSLGPGLAVETQYF. As DNA, the CDR3 is TGCGCCAGCAGCTTGGGGCCGGGACTAGCAGTTGAGACCCAGTACTTC. The chain recombines TRBV5-1 with TRBJ2-5, with 9 positions matching TRBD2. Per the germline V gene, CDR1 is SGHRS and CDR2 is YFSETQ. The CDR3 runs to 16 residues. The J segment lost 5 bases and the V segment lost 0 bases, leaving 8 bases of the junction unmatched.